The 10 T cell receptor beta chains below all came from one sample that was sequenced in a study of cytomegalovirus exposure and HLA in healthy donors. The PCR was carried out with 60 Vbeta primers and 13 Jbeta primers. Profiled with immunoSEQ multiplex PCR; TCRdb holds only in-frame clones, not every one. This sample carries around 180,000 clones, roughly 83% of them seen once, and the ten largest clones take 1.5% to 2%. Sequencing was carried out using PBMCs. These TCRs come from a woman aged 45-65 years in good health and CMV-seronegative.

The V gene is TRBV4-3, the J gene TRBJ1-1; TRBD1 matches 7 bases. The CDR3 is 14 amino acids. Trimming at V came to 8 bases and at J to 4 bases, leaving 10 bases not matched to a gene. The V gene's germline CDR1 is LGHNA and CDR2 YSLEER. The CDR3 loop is CASSPGQLFTEAFF. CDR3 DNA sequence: TGCGCCAGCTCTCCGGGACAGCTATTCACTGAAGCTTTCTTT.

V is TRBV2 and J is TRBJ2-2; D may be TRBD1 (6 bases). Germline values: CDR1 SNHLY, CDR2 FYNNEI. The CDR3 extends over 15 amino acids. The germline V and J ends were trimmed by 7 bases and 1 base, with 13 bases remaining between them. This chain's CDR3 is CASTDSNLNTGELFF. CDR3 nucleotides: TGTGCCAGCACGGACAGTAACTTGAACACCGGGGAGCTGTTTTTT. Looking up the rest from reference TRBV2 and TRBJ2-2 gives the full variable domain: EPEVTQTPSHQVTQMGQEVILRCVPISNHLYFYWYRQILGQKVEFLVSFYNNEISEKSEIFDDQFSVERPDGSNFTLKIRSTKLEDSAMYFCASTDSNLNTGELFFGEGSRLTVL.

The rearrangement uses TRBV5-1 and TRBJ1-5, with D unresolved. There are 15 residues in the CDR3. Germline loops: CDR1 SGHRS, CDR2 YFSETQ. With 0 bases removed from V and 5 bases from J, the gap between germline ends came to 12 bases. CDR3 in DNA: TGCGCCAGCAGCTTGGAGGCAGGTCAGTATCAGCCCCAGCATTTT. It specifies CASSLEAGQYQPQHF.

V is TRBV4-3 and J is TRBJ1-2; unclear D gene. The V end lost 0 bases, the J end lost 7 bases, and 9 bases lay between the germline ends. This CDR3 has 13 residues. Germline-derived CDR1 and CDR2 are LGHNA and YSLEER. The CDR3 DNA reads TGCGCCAGCAGCCAAGAAGGGCGGGCTGGCTACACCTTC. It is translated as CASSQEGRAGYTF.

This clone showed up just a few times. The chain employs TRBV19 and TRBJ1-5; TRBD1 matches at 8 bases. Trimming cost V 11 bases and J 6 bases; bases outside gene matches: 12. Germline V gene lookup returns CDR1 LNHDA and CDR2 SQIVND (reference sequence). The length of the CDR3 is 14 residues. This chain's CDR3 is CASEDRAFGQPQHF. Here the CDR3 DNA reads TGTGCCTCCGAGGACAGGGCGTTTGGTCAGCCCCAGCATTTT. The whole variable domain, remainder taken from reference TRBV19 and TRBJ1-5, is DGGITQSPKYLFRKEGQNVTLSCEQNLNHDAMYWYRQDPGQGLRLIYYSQIVNDFQKGDIAEGYSVSREKKESFPLTVTSAQKNPTAFYLCASEDRAFGQPQHFGDGTRLSIL.

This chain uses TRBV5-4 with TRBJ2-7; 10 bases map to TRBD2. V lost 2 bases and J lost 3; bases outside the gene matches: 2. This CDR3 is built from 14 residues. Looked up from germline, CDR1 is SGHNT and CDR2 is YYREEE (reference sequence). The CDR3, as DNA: TGTGCCAGCAGCTTAGCGGGAGGGCGCTACGAGCAGTACTTC. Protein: CASSLAGGRYEQYF.

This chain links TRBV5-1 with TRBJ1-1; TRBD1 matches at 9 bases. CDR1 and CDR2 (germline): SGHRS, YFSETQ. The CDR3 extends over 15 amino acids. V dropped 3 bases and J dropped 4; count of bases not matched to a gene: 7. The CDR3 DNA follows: TGCGCCAGCAGCTGGGGACAGGGAGGGAGCACTGAAGCTTTCTTT. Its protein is CASSWGQGGSTEAFF.

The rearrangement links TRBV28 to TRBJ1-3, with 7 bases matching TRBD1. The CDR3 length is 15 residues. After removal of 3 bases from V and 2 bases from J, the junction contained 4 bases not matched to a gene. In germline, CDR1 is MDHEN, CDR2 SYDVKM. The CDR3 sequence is CASSFGRGTGNTIYF. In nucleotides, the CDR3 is TGTGCCAGCAGTTTCGGCAGGGGGACTGGAAACACCATATATTTT.

CDR3 nucleotides: TGTGCCAGCAGGCCGGGACACGAAGCCAAAAACATTCAGTACTTC. Amino acid sequence: CASRPGHEAKNIQYF. The chain uses TRBV21-1 and TRBJ2-4; TRBD1 is the table's D call, not checked against the DNA. TRBV21-1 is given as a pseudogene. This CDR3 contains 15 residues.

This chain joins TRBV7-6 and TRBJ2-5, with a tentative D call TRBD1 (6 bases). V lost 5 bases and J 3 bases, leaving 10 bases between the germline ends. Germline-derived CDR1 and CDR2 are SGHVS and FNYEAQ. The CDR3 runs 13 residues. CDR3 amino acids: CASSPRTEETQYF. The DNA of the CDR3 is TGTGCCAGCAGCCCCAGGACAGAAGAGACCCAGTACTTC.